This TCR beta chain was captured by sequencing in a study of cytomegalovirus exposure and HLA in healthy donors. For this clone: What it binds is unknown.

General study findings and limits: Several top significant clusters appeared, in a later analysis, to be linked to common viral pathogens. Most TCR sequences proved rare, with some public TCRs found in many donors. Most TCR beta V segments were productive about 87% or about 30% of the time in an earlier analysis.

The CDR3 is 16 residues long. Germline V CDR1 and CDR2: SGHDT, YYEEEE. The V and J ends lost 0 bases and 7 bases, in that order; junction bases with no gene match: 4. The donors were healthy bone marrow donors. PCR used 60 Vbeta primers and 13 Jbeta primers. Here immunoSEQ multiplex PCR was the method, and the copy in TCRdb shows in-frame clones only, minus some. The sample lists under 200,000 clones, roughly 84% occurring once. This chain uses TRBV5-6 with TRBJ2-1; 13 nucleotides match TRBD2. Sequencing was performed on PBMCs. This clonotype was obtained from a man under 40 in good health and CMV-seronegative. The CDR3 bases are TGTGCCAGCAGCTTGGCGGGACTAGCGGGGAATAATGAGCAGTTCTTC. This encodes CASSLAGLAGNNEQFF.